These T cell receptor beta chains were read from a single sample in a study of blood T cell repertoires in COVID-19. Sequencing was performed with immunoSEQ multiplex PCR; in TCRdb, only in-frame clones are kept and a portion is missing. The data contain approximately 40,000 clones, more than 70% of them singletons. Material: peripheral blood. The source of these receptors is a man aged 55 to 70 with active or convalescent COVID-19. The CDR3 runs from the conserved cysteine through the conserved F or W. Fields, in order: V gene, J gene, clone size, D gene, CDR3 DNA, CDR3 protein. The D gene is left open where the match is weak. Part of the rows lack a size; the others show once, few, many or a class for expanded clones.

V gene: TRBV18
J gene: TRBJ2-3
clone size: once
D gene: -
CDR3 DNA: TGTGCCAGCTCACCACCCGGAGTAGATACGCAGTATTTT
CDR3 protein: CASSPPGVDTQYF

V gene: TRBV6-5
J gene: TRBJ2-1
clone size: -
D gene: -
CDR3 DNA: TGTGCCAGCAGTTCGGGGTGGGCAGACAATGAGCAGTTCTTC
CDR3 protein: CASSSGWADNEQFF

V gene: TRBV19
J gene: TRBJ1-2
clone size: -
D gene: TRBD1
CDR3 DNA: TGTGCCAGTAGTCTGAAACAGGGGGCGTACTATGGCTACACCTTC
CDR3 protein: CASSLKQGAYYGYTF

V gene: TRBV19
J gene: TRBJ1-5
clone size: -
D gene: -
CDR3 DNA: TGTGCCAGTAGTCCCCAGAGGGATCAGCCCCAGCATTTT
CDR3 protein: CASSPQRDQPQHF

V gene: TRBV19
J gene: TRBJ2-2
clone size: -
D gene: TRBD2
CDR3 DNA: TGTGCCAGTATCACAGCGGGGTACACCGGGGAGCTGTTTTTT
CDR3 protein: CASITAGYTGELFF

V gene: TRBV2
J gene: TRBJ2-1
clone size: -
D gene: TRBD2
CDR3 DNA: TGTGCCAGCAGTCCCTCTCTAGCGGGAGGTGGGGTAAATGAGCAGTTCTTC
CDR3 protein: CASSPSLAGGGVNEQFF

V gene: TRBV10-3
J gene: TRBJ1-4
clone size: -
D gene: TRBD1
CDR3 DNA: TGTGCCATCAGTGCTGACAGGGTCAAAGGAGTGACTAATGAAAAACTGTTTTTT
CDR3 protein: CAISADRVKGVTNEKLFF

V gene: TRBV30
J gene: TRBJ1-6
clone size: -
D gene: -
CDR3 DNA: TGTGCCTGGAACGCGGCGTCGAATTCACCCCTCCACTTT
CDR3 protein: CAWNAASNSPLHF

V gene: TRBV29-1
J gene: TRBJ1-2
clone size: -
D gene: TRBD1
CDR3 DNA: TGCAGCGTATCCAGGGGGCGCGACTATGGCTACACCTTC
CDR3 protein: CSVSRGRDYGYTF

V gene: TRBV7-8
J gene: TRBJ1-5
clone size: -
D gene: -
CDR3 DNA: TGTGCCAGCAGCCCCGGTCTGGTTAGCAATCAGCCCCAGCATTTT
CDR3 protein: CASSPGLVSNQPQHF

V gene: TRBV5-4
J gene: TRBJ1-4
clone size: -
D gene: -
CDR3 DNA: TGTGCCAGCAGCTTGGGCCCCGGGGGGGTAGAAAAACTGTTTTTT
CDR3 protein: CASSLGPGGVEKLFF

V gene: TRBV6-1
J gene: TRBJ2-5
clone size: -
D gene: -
CDR3 DNA: TGTGCCAGCAGTGAACGGGGAGAGACCCAGTACTTC
CDR3 protein: CASSERGETQYF

V gene: TRBV5-6
J gene: TRBJ2-1
clone size: few
D gene: -
CDR3 DNA: TGTGCCAGCAGCCTTGGGAGCGGCTCGTACAATGAGCAGTTCTTC
CDR3 protein: CASSLGSGSYNEQFF

V gene: TRBV13
J gene: TRBJ1-3
clone size: -
D gene: TRBD1
CDR3 DNA: TGTGCCAGCAGCCTTCGACAGGGACGAAACACCATATATTTT
CDR3 protein: CASSLRQGRNTIYF

V gene: TRBV5-6
J gene: TRBJ1-1
clone size: -
D gene: TRBD1
CDR3 DNA: TGTGCCAGCAGCTTGGGCTTGGTCGGGACAGTCGGCACTGAAGCTTTCTTT
CDR3 protein: CASSLGLVGTVGTEAFF

V gene: TRBV10-3
J gene: TRBJ2-2
clone size: few
D gene: TRBD2
CDR3 DNA: TGTGCCATCGGGAGGGCAGGGTTGAACACCGGGGAGCTGTTTTTT
CDR3 protein: CAIGRAGLNTGELFF

V gene: TRBV6-2/TRBV6-3
J gene: TRBJ2-2
clone size: -
D gene: TRBD1
CDR3 DNA: TGTGCCAGCAGCTCGGACAGGGGCCGGGGGAACACCGGGGAGCTGTTTTTT
CDR3 protein: CASSSDRGRGNTGELFF

V gene: TRBV5-4
J gene: TRBJ1-2
clone size: -
D gene: TRBD1
CDR3 DNA: TGTGCCAGCAGCTTGGCCTCTTCAGGGGGGAGTATCTATGGCTACACCTTC
CDR3 protein: CASSLASSGGSIYGYTF

V gene: TRBV19
J gene: TRBJ1-5
clone size: -
D gene: -
CDR3 DNA: TGTGCCAGTAGTATGGCGGGGGGCTGGCAGCCCCAGCATTTT
CDR3 protein: CASSMAGGWQPQHF

V gene: TRBV20-1
J gene: TRBJ2-2
clone size: -
D gene: -
CDR3 DNA: TGCAGTGCTAGTCCTAACAGCAACACCGGGGAGCTGTTTTTT
CDR3 protein: CSASPNSNTGELFF

V gene: TRBV5-1
J gene: TRBJ1-6
clone size: -
D gene: -
CDR3 DNA: TGCGCCAGCAGCTTGGCCCTAGCCTATAATTCACCCCTCCACTTT
CDR3 protein: CASSLALAYNSPLHF

V gene: TRBV6-1
J gene: TRBJ2-1
clone size: -
D gene: TRBD1
CDR3 DNA: TGTGCCAGCAGTGAATCCAGGGGGACCTACAATGAGCAGTTCTTC
CDR3 protein: CASSESRGTYNEQFF

V gene: TRBV24-1
J gene: TRBJ2-3
clone size: once
D gene: -
CDR3 DNA: TGTGCCACCGAAAATGGCGTCGGGTCAGATACGCAGTATTTT
CDR3 protein: CATENGVGSDTQYF

V gene: TRBV4-3
J gene: TRBJ1-6
clone size: -
D gene: -
CDR3 DNA: TGCGCCAGCAGCCAAGAAGAAAGGGGCCCCAATTCACCCCTCCACTTT
CDR3 protein: CASSQEERGPNSPLHF

V gene: TRBV5-6
J gene: TRBJ1-4
clone size: few
D gene: -
CDR3 DNA: TGTGCCAGCACCACCTCGGGGGGGCGTAATGAAAAACTGTTTTTT
CDR3 protein: CASTTSGGRNEKLFF

V gene: TRBV12-5
J gene: TRBJ1-5
clone size: -
D gene: -
CDR3 DNA: TGTGCTAGTGGTTTCAGGGGCCGACAGAGAAATCAGCCCCAGCATTTT
CDR3 protein: CASGFRGRQRNQPQHF

V gene: TRBV6-4
J gene: TRBJ2-3
clone size: -
D gene: -
CDR3 DNA: TGTGCCAGCAGTGAGGCGGGGAACACAGATACGCAGTATTTT
CDR3 protein: CASSEAGNTDTQYF

V gene: TRBV6-5
J gene: TRBJ1-1
clone size: -
D gene: -
CDR3 DNA: TGTGCCAGCGGTAATTTTGCGAAAGCTTTCTTT
CDR3 protein: CASGNFAKAFF

V gene: TRBV14
J gene: TRBJ2-3
clone size: few
D gene: TRBD1
CDR3 DNA: TGTGCCAGCAGTCCCGACAGGGGGCTTACAAATACGCAGTATTTT
CDR3 protein: CASSPDRGLTNTQYF

V gene: TRBV2
J gene: TRBJ2-5
clone size: -
D gene: TRBD2
CDR3 DNA: TGTGCCAGCAGTCCCTCATGGGGGGGAGAAGAGACCCAGTACTTC
CDR3 protein: CASSPSWGGEETQYF

V gene: TRBV19
J gene: TRBJ2-2
clone size: -
D gene: -
CDR3 DNA: TGTGCCAGTAGTATATTGGGCACTGCGAACACCGGGGAGCTGTTTTTT
CDR3 protein: CASSILGTANTGELFF

V gene: TRBV27
J gene: TRBJ1-2
clone size: -
D gene: -
CDR3 DNA: TGTGCCAGCAGTGACAGATATGGCTACACCTTC
CDR3 protein: CASSDRYGYTF

V gene: TRBV27
J gene: TRBJ2-1
clone size: -
D gene: TRBD1
CDR3 DNA: TGTGCCAGCAGTCCCACAGGGGCATCTCATGAGCAGTTCTTC
CDR3 protein: CASSPTGASHEQFF

V gene: TRBV15
J gene: TRBJ1-5
clone size: -
D gene: TRBD1
CDR3 DNA: TGTGCCACCAGCAGAGGGGACAGGAATAATCAGCCCCAGCATTTT
CDR3 protein: CATSRGDRNNQPQHF

V gene: TRBV12-3/TRBV12-4
J gene: TRBJ1-5
clone size: -
D gene: -
CDR3 DNA: TGTGCCAGCAGGACGGGTAGCAATCAGCCCCAGCATTTT
CDR3 protein: CASRTGSNQPQHF

V gene: TRBV5-4
J gene: TRBJ1-2
clone size: -
D gene: -
CDR3 DNA: TGTGCCAGCAGCTTGGACGGTGGAGGGCTTAGAGGCTACACCTTC
CDR3 protein: CASSLDGGGLRGYTF

V gene: TRBV12-3/TRBV12-4
J gene: TRBJ2-1
clone size: once
D gene: -
CDR3 DNA: TGTGCCAGCAGCCTCACTAGCCCAAAAGAGCAGTTCTTC
CDR3 protein: CASSLTSPKEQFF

V gene: TRBV29-1
J gene: TRBJ1-3
clone size: -
D gene: -
CDR3 DNA: TGCAGCGTTGTTAGGGGTTCGGGAAACACCATATATTTT
CDR3 protein: CSVVRGSGNTIYF

V gene: TRBV11-2
J gene: TRBJ1-2
clone size: -
D gene: -
CDR3 DNA: TGTGCCAGCAGCTTCCTTCAGGGTTACAATGGCTACACCTTC
CDR3 protein: CASSFLQGYNGYTF

V gene: TRBV11-2
J gene: TRBJ1-6
clone size: -
D gene: -
CDR3 DNA: TGTGCCAGCAGCCAACTCGGACAAGGCCGTGCCCTCCACTTT
CDR3 protein: CASSQLGQGRALHF

V gene: TRBV5-1
J gene: TRBJ1-6
clone size: -
D gene: -
CDR3 DNA: TGCGCCAGCAGATTAAGGGGTTTCTCGGATTCACCCCTCCACTTT
CDR3 protein: CASRLRGFSDSPLHF

V gene: TRBV6-1
J gene: TRBJ1-5
clone size: -
D gene: -
CDR3 DNA: TGTGCCAGCAGTGAAGCGGGTGGGAGGAATCAGCCCCAGCATTTT
CDR3 protein: CASSEAGGRNQPQHF

V gene: TRBV9
J gene: TRBJ1-1
clone size: -
D gene: -
CDR3 DNA: TGTGCCAGCAGCGATCAGGGCTGGGGCACTGAAGCTTTCTTT
CDR3 protein: CASSDQGWGTEAFF

V gene: TRBV10-3
J gene: TRBJ2-3
clone size: few
D gene: TRBD2
CDR3 DNA: TGTGCCATCAGTGAGTTCAGCGGGGGGTCAGATACGCAGTATTTT
CDR3 protein: CAISEFSGGSDTQYF

V gene: TRBV21-1
J gene: TRBJ1-1
clone size: -
D gene: -
CDR3 DNA: TGTGCCAGCAGCAAGCACAGGGTTTGCACTGAAGCTTTCTTT
CDR3 protein: CASSKHRVCTEAFF

V gene: TRBV5-1
J gene: TRBJ2-1
clone size: -
D gene: -
CDR3 DNA: TGCGCCAGCACGTTAGCGGGCCATGGGGGGGCCACAAATGAGCAGTTCTTC
CDR3 protein: CASTLAGHGGATNEQFF

V gene: TRBV3-1/TRBV3-2
J gene: TRBJ2-2
clone size: -
D gene: -
CDR3 DNA: TGTGCCAGCAGCCAAGGTCCGGGGGGCCTCGCCGGGGAGCTGTTTTTT
CDR3 protein: CASSQGPGGLAGELFF

V gene: TRBV6-5
J gene: TRBJ1-4
clone size: -
D gene: -
CDR3 DNA: TGTGCCAGCAGGACTCGGCGGAGTAATGAAAAACTGTTTTTT
CDR3 protein: CASRTRRSNEKLFF

V gene: TRBV30
J gene: TRBJ1-6
clone size: -
D gene: TRBD1
CDR3 DNA: TGTGCCTGGGTGGACAGGCTTTATAATTCACCCCTCCACTTT
CDR3 protein: CAWVDRLYNSPLHF

V gene: TRBV6-5
J gene: TRBJ2-5
clone size: -
D gene: TRBD2
CDR3 DNA: TGTGCCAGCAGTTACTCGAGTAGCGGGAGGCGGGGGACCCAGTACTTC
CDR3 protein: CASSYSSSGRRGTQYF

V gene: TRBV27
J gene: TRBJ2-5
clone size: few
D gene: TRBD2
CDR3 DNA: TGTGCCAGCAGTTCCCGGGGGGGCCAAGAGACCCAGTACTTC
CDR3 protein: CASSSRGGQETQYF

V gene: TRBV9
J gene: TRBJ2-2
clone size: -
D gene: TRBD2
CDR3 DNA: TGTGCCAGCAGCGTGGAGGGAGGGGTAACCGGGGAGCTGTTTTTT
CDR3 protein: CASSVEGGVTGELFF

V gene: TRBV7-9
J gene: TRBJ1-1
clone size: -
D gene: -
CDR3 DNA: TGTGCCAGCACCCAGGCTGGTTACACTGAAGCTTTCTTT
CDR3 protein: CASTQAGYTEAFF

V gene: TRBV28
J gene: TRBJ1-2
clone size: -
D gene: -
CDR3 DNA: TGTGCCAGCAGTCCCCCTGGCGGGGACTATGGCTACACCTTC
CDR3 protein: CASSPPGGDYGYTF

V gene: TRBV19
J gene: TRBJ1-6
clone size: -
D gene: TRBD1
CDR3 DNA: TGTGCCACCCGGGACAGGGTGAATTCACCCCTCCACTTT
CDR3 protein: CATRDRVNSPLHF

V gene: TRBV11-2
J gene: TRBJ1-1
clone size: -
D gene: -
CDR3 DNA: TGTGCCAGCAGCTTAGAAGGGGGACAAGTCATAAACACTGAAGCTTTCTTT
CDR3 protein: CASSLEGGQVINTEAFF

V gene: TRBV19
J gene: TRBJ1-5
clone size: many
D gene: -
CDR3 DNA: TGTGCCAGTAGTATAGCCCAGGGTTGGCTCCGAAATCAGCCCCAGCATTTT
CDR3 protein: CASSIAQGWLRNQPQHF

V gene: TRBV4-1
J gene: TRBJ2-1
clone size: -
D gene: TRBD1
CDR3 DNA: TGCGCCAGCAGCCAAGCTTCCGGGACAGGGTACAATGAGCAGTTCTTC
CDR3 protein: CASSQASGTGYNEQFF

V gene: TRBV19
J gene: TRBJ1-2
clone size: -
D gene: TRBD1
CDR3 DNA: TGTGCCAGTAGTAAACAGGGGACAGGCTATGGCTACACCTTC
CDR3 protein: CASSKQGTGYGYTF

V gene: TRBV6-5
J gene: TRBJ1-5
clone size: -
D gene: -
CDR3 DNA: TGTGCCAGCAGGCGACGGGTAGATAGCAATCAGCCCCAGCATTTT
CDR3 protein: CASRRRVDSNQPQHF